This TCR beta chain was sequenced during a study of shared clonotypes between healthy human individuals. The method was immunoSEQ multiplex PCR; TCRdb's version includes in-frame clones alone and lacks a portion of them. Of around 2,000,000 clones listed, roughly 91% were seen once; the top ten hold around 1.7%. The naive CD8 fraction comprised CD45RO-negative cells positively selected for CCR7 and excluded terminally differentiated effector memory CD45RA+ cells. Germline CDR1 and CDR2: MNHEY and SMNVEV (reference sequence). This CDR3 has 13 residues. The ends lost 5 bases at V and 3 bases at J; junction bases unmatched: 3.

This receptor was taken from a man aged 18 to 35 in good health. Some clones in this sample may be carry-over from other donors' samples. The sequencing sample was made of naive CD8+ T cells from PBMCs. V and J are TRBV27 and TRBJ2-7; 8 positions agree with TRBD1. CDR3 in DNA: TGTGCCAGCAGTGGGGGACAGGACTACGAGCAGTACTTC. It translates to CASSGGQDYEQYF.